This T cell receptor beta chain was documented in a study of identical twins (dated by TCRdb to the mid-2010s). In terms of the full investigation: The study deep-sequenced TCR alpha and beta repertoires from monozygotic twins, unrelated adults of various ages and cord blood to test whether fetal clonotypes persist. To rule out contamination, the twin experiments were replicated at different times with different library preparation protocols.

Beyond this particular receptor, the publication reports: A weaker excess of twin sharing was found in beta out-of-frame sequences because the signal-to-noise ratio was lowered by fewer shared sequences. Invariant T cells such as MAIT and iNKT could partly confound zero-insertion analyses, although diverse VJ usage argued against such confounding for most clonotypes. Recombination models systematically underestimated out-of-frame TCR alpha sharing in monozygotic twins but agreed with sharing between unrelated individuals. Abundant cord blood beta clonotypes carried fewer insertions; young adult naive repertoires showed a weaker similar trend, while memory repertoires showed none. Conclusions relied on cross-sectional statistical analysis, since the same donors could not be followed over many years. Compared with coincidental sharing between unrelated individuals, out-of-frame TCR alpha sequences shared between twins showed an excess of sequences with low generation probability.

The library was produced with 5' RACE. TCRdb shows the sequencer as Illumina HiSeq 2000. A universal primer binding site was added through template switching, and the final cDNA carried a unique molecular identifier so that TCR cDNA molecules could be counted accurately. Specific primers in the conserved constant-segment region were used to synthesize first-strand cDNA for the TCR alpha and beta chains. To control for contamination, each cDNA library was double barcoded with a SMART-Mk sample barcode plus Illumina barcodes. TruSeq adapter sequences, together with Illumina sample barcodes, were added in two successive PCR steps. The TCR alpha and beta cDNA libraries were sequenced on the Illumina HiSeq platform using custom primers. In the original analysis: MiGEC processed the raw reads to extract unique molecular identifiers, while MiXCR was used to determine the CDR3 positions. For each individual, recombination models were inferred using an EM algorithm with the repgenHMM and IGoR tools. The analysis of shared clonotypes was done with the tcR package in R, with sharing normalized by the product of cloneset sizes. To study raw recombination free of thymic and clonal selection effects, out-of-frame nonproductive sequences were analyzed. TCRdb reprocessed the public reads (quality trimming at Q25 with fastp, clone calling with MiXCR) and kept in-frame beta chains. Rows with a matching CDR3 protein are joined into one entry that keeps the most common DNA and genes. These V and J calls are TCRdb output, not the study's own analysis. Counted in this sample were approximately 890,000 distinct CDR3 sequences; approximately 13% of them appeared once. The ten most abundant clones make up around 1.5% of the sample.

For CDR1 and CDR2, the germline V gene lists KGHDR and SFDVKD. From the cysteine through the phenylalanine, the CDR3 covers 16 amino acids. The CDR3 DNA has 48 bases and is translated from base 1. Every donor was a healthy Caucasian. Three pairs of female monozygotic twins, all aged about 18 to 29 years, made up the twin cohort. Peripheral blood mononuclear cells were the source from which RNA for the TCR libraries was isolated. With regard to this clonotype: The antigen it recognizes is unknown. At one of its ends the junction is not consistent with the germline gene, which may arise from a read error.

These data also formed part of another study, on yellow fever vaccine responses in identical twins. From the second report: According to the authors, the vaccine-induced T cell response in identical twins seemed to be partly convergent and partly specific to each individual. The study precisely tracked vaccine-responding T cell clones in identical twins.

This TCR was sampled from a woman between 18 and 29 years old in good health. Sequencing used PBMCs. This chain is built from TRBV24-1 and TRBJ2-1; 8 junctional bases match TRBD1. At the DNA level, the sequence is TGTGCCACCAGTGACAAATCGGGGACAGGTTCTAGCAAGTATGAGTTC. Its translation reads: CATSDKSGTGSSKYEF.